This T cell receptor beta chain is from a study of T cell responses to AZD1222 COVID-19 vaccine. Only in-frame clones appear in the TCRdb table, and some are missing; sequencing was by immunoSEQ multiplex PCR. The data show about 130,000 clones, roughly 88% seen once. General study results and limits: Baseline serology detected seropositivity in only a handful of AZD1222 recipients. Following two doses of AZD1222, Spike-specific TCR breadth and depth rose. Spike-wide coverage was observed for vaccine-associated CD4 TCRs, with dominant responses at 160-218 and 743-854. White British donors predominated, females outnumbered males, and clonal diversity was possibly underestimated.

CDR3 length: 15 amino acids. V gave up 3 bases and J gave up 4 bases, with 16 bases separating them. The germline V gene encodes CDR1 SQVTM and CDR2 ANQGSEA. As regards this clone: Its antigen remains unidentified.

The sequences come from peripheral blood, collected on day 0 of AZD1222 vaccination. This receptor was identified in an adult in good health. The chain couples TRBV29-1 to TRBJ2-1; unclear D gene. The CDR3 nucleotides are TGCAGCGTTGAGGCTGAAGGCAGATTTTACAATGAGCAGTTCTTC. Amino acids: CSVEAEGRFYNEQFF.